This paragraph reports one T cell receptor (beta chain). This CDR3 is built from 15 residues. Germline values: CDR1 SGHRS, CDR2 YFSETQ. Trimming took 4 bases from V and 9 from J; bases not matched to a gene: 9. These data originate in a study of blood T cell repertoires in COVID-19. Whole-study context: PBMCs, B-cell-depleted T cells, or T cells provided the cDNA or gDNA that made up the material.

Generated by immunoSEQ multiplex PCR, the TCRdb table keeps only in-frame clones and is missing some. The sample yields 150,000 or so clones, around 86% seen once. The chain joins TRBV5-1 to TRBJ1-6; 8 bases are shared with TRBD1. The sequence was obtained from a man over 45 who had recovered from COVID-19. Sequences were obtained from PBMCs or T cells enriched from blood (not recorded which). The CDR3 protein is CASSPTDRGFSPLHF. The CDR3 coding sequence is TGCGCCAGCAGCCCCACCGACAGGGGTTTTTCACCCCTCCACTTT.